The sequence of this T cell receptor (beta chain) was determined in a study of blood T cell repertoires in COVID-19. Study-wide background: COVID-19 samples collected from the United States, Italy and Spain covered acute and convalescent phases. T cells, B-cell-depleted T cells, or PBMCs supplied cDNA or gDNA.

Method: immunoSEQ multiplex PCR; TCRdb's copy keeps in-frame clones and lacks some. The sample has around 250,000 clones; approximately 82% are singletons. This CDR3 is built from 12 residues. Deletions cut 1 base from V and 7 bases from J, with 6 bases between. Per the germline V gene, CDR1 is SGHDT and CDR2 is YYEEEE. The receptor comes from a man in his forties who had recovered from COVID-19. The sequencing input was PBMCs or T cells enriched from blood (not recorded which). The chain recombines TRBV5-6 with TRBJ1-5, with unresolved D. CDR3 in DNA: TGTGCCAGCAGCTTGAGCGGCCAGCCCCAGCATTTT. Translation: CASSLSGQPQHF.